One and the same sample provided the 4 T cell receptor beta chains below, sequenced in a study of T cell responses to AZD1222 COVID-19 vaccine. Produced via immunoSEQ multiplex PCR; TCRdb's table is partial and in-frame only. The data show approximately 140,000 clones, more than 85% seen once. The specimen was peripheral blood, collected 28 days after the second AZD1222 dose. These receptors were obtained from an adult who received the AZD1222 COVID-19 vaccine.

This sequence joins TRBV9 and TRBJ2-2, with 10 bases matching TRBD2. V lost 1 base, J lost 6 bases, and 3 bases stayed unmatched. The germline V gene encodes CDR1 SGDLS and CDR2 YYNGEE. This CDR3 spans 15 amino acids. The CDR3 loop is CASSVIAGGSGELFF. The CDR3 DNA follows: TGTGCCAGCAGCGTAATAGCGGGAGGTTCCGGGGAGCTGTTTTTT.

The rearrangement uses TRBV6-5 and TRBJ1-1; TRBD1 matches 9 bases. The V gene end was trimmed by 2 bases and the J gene end by 0 bases; junction bases not matched to a gene: 4. The length of the CDR3 is 16 residues. From germline, CDR1 is MNHEY and CDR2 SVGAGI. The CDR3 DNA is TGTGCCAGCAGTTACCGACAGGGGGGAATGAACACTGAAGCTTTCTTT. This translates into CASSYRQGGMNTEAFF.

The chain joins TRBV2 to TRBJ1-1; D unclear. The CDR3 runs to 15 residues. Germline values: CDR1 SNHLY, CDR2 FYNNEI. Between the trimmed V and J ends, which lost 7 bases and 5 bases, there was a span of 20 bases. The CDR3 DNA follows: TGTGCCAGCACCCCCTTTGGGCTGGAGGATACTGAAGCTTTCTTT. Amino acid sequence: CASTPFGLEDTEAFF.

The CDR3: CASSQDMGNEKLFF. DNA of the CDR3: TGCGCCAGCAGCCAAGATATGGGAAATGAAAAACTGTTTTTT. This chain uses TRBV4-1 with TRBJ1-4, with unresolved D. Trimming cost V 0 bases and J 5 bases, with 7 bases left between them. The germline CDR1 and CDR2 sequences are MGHRA and YSYEKL. CDR3 length: 14 residues.